This entry lists 11 T cell receptor beta chains sequenced from one sample in a study of shared clonotypes between healthy human individuals (dated by TCRdb to 2020 to 2022). The library was generated by the immunoSEQ multiplex PCR assay. In its TCRdb copy, this immuneACCESS table keeps in-frame sequences only and misses some clones. Where compared with another copy, unresolved V genes explain less than half of these, and the others have no known cause. This sample lists over a million clones; roughly 74% were detected once. Clones ranked in the top ten supply roughly 0.62% of the sample. Sequencing used memory CD4+ T cells from PBMCs. The meaning of the sample's cell subset or site label: CD45RA-negative fraction. The receptors come from a man in his late teens or twenties in good health. Some clones in this sample may be carry-over from other donors' samples.

In this sample, this clone turned up a few times. Other DNA sequences in this sample translate to the same CDR3. The chain is built from TRBV5-1 and TRBJ1-1, with D perhaps matching TRBD1 (5 bases). CDR3 length: 15 residues. Germline lookup yields CDR1 SGHRS and CDR2 YFSETQ. Between the trimmed V and J ends, which lost 1 base and 1 base, there was a span of 11 bases. The DNA of the CDR3 is TGCGCCAGCAGCTTGCGCCCCGGGGGGAACACTGAAGCTTTCTTT. It specifies CASSLRPGGNTEAFF.

V gene TRBV27 combines with J gene TRBJ1-5; 8 bases line up with TRBD1. V was clipped by 5 bases and J by 6 bases; unmatched bases: 9. Germline V gene data show CDR1 as MNHEY and CDR2 as SMNVEV (reference sequence). The CDR3 spans 15 residues. CDR3 loop: CASSATGGVGQPQHF. CDR3 in DNA: TGTGCCAGCAGTGCAACAGGGGGAGTAGGTCAGCCCCAGCATTTT.

Of note for this clone: Different DNA sequences within this sample yield the same CDR3. This sequence joins TRBV7-2 and TRBJ2-2; 8 bases line up with TRBD1. Germline CDR1 reads SGHTA; CDR2 reads FQGNSA. The V gene end was trimmed by 1 base and the J gene end by 5 bases; junction bases not matched to a gene: 0. The CDR3 totals 14 residues. The DNA of the CDR3 is TGTGCCAGCAGCTTAGGACAGGGGACCGGGGAGCTGTTTTTT. Translated, it gives CASSLGQGTGELFF.

This clone has only a few counts. The rearrangement links TRBV6-5 to TRBJ2-2; D call uncertain. V dropped 4 bases and J dropped 4 bases, with 4 bases sitting between them. Germline V CDR1 and CDR2: MNHEY, SVGAGI. The length of the CDR3 is 12 residues. As DNA, the CDR3 is TGTGCCAGCAGTTCCTTCACCGGGGAGCTGTTTTTT. It encodes CASSSFTGELFF.

V and J are TRBV7-2 and TRBJ1-5, with unresolved D. This CDR3 is built from 15 residues. V dropped 4 bases and J dropped 5 bases, with 15 bases sitting between them. The germline CDR1 and CDR2 sequences are SGHTA and FQGNSA. CDR3 coding DNA: TGTGCCAGCAGCTCACCGGCCGGTGGGCATCAGCCCCAGCATTTT. It yields the protein CASSSPAGGHQPQHF.

J is TRBJ1-5 and V is TRBV30, with 8 bases matching TRBD1. V shed 6 bases, J shed 0 bases, and the junction held 19 bases outside the gene matches. From germline, CDR1 is GTSNPN and CDR2 SVGIG (reference sequence). CDR3 length: 19 residues. The CDR3 nucleotides read TGTGCCTGCCTCCTAACCCACAGGGGGGATGTTTTTAGCAATCAGCCCCAGCATTTT. Translated, it gives CACLLTHRGDVFSNQPQHF.

The CDR3 spells CASSPWDSRSYEQYF. CDR3 coding DNA: TGTGCCAGCAGTCCGTGGGACAGCCGCTCCTACGAGCAGTACTTC. The rearrangement uses TRBV27 and TRBJ2-7; 7 nucleotides agree with TRBD1. V was clipped by 5 bases and J by 0 bases; unmatched bases: 7. There are 15 residues in the CDR3. CDR1 MNHEY and CDR2 SMNVEV come from the germline V gene (reference sequence).

The count of this clone is one. The likely explanation is a read error, given a far larger clone one base away. The rearrangement uses TRBV6-1 and TRBJ2-5; D possibly corresponds to TRBD2 (5 bases). The CDR3 has 11 amino acids. Germline V CDR1 and CDR2: MNHNS, SASEGT. Trimming removed 5 bases at V and 7 bases at J, with 8 bases between. Written as DNA, the CDR3 is TGTGCCAGCAGTCCCCGGGGGACCCAGTACTTC. Amino acid sequence: CASSPRGTQYF.

This clone was picked up a small number of times. V usage is TRBV19 and J usage is TRBJ1-5; no firm D call. There are 16 residues in the CDR3. V gave up 3 bases and J gave up 5 bases, with 17 bases separating them. The germline CDR1 and CDR2 sequences are LNHDA and SQIVND (reference sequence). The CDR3 DNA reads TGTGCCAGTAGTATTAACGGCTTGCGGGGAGATCAGCCCCAGCATTTT. It is translated as CASSINGLRGDQPQHF.

This clone occurred once. A far larger clone is only one base removed, so a read error is likely. The missing conserved phenylalanine or tryptophan at the end of this CDR3 makes a read error likely. The rearrangement joins TRBV29-1 to TRBJ1-3, with D perhaps TRBD1 (5 bases). Trimming removed 3 bases at V and 8 bases at J, with 11 bases between. This CDR3 is 12 amino acids long. The V gene's germline CDR1 is SQVTM and CDR2 ANQGSEA. The CDR3, as DNA: TGCAGCGTTGACCAGGGAGGGGACACCATATATCTT. It is translated as CSVDQGGDTIYL.

This clone was seen a few times. The chain links TRBV4-1 to TRBJ2-7; 8 bases match TRBD1. The CDR3 is 15 amino acids. After removal of 4 bases from V and 4 bases from J, the junction contained 9 bases not matched to a gene. Germline V CDR1 and CDR2: MGHRA, YSYEKL. The CDR3: CASSRAGGGGYEQYF. CDR3 DNA: TGCGCCAGCAGCCGCGCAGGGGGCGGAGGATACGAGCAGTACTTC.